What follows are 27 T cell receptor beta chains derived from one specimen sequenced in a study of vaccination effects on CD4 cells after COVID-19. The method was immunoSEQ multiplex PCR; TCRdb's version includes in-frame clones alone and lacks a portion of them. The sample has about 22,000 clones, 72% seen once. These receptors' antigens are unknown. Pools of viral peptides were used by the ViraFEST assay to expand antigen-specific CD4+ T cells ahead of sequencing. Following culture for nine to ten days, CD4+ T cells were isolated. As their vaccination, participants received two doses of either BNT162b2 or mRNA-1273. Material: CD4+ T cells from PBMCs cultured with HCoV-NL63 spike peptides, obtained after COVID-19 vaccination. Receptors originate from a human donor who received a COVID-19 vaccine.

The sample holds a few counts of this clone. The chain combines TRBV5-1 with TRBJ2-7, with D perhaps TRBD2 (5 bases). V shed 0 bases and J shed 6 bases, with 7 bases lying between them. Germline V gene lookup returns CDR1 SGHRS and CDR2 YFSETQ. This CDR3 is 12 amino acids long. CDR3 region: CASSLASSEQYF. The CDR3 nucleotides are TGCGCCAGCAGCTTGGCTAGCAGCGAGCAGTACTTC.

V and J are TRBV10-2 and TRBJ2-5, with 9 bases aligning to TRBD2. After removal of 7 bases from V and 4 bases from J, the junction contained 7 bases not matched to a gene. This CDR3 contains 14 residues. The germline gives CDR1 WSHSY, CDR2 SAAADI. The CDR3 sequence is CASTTTSGIETQYF. CDR3 DNA: TGCGCCAGCACCACGACTAGCGGAATAGAGACCCAGTACTTC.

This clone was found a few times. This sequence joins TRBV6-6 and TRBJ1-1; 12 nucleotides agree with TRBD1. V lost 0 bases and J lost 4; bases outside the gene matches: 0. CDR1 and CDR2 from the germline V gene are MNHNY and SVGAGI (reference sequence). The CDR3 length is 15 residues. The DNA for the CDR3 is TGTGCCAGCAGTTACTCGGGACAGGGGGCCACTGAAGCTTTCTTT. It encodes CASSYSGQGATEAFF.

This sequence joins TRBV7-2 and TRBJ2-3; no clear D gene. Per the germline V gene, CDR1 is SGHTA and CDR2 is FQGNSA. V was clipped by 3 bases and J by 2 bases, with 3 bases between them. This CDR3 region has 12 residues. The CDR3 protein is CASSFFTDTQYF. The DNA for the CDR3 is TGTGCCAGCAGCTTCTTCACAGATACGCAGTATTTT.

The V call is TRBV6-4, the J call TRBJ1-6; the D gene is possibly TRBD1 (5 bases). The CDR3 has 14 residues. The V end was cut by 5 bases, the J end by 14 bases, with 19 bases between. CDR1 and CDR2 from the germline V gene are MRHNA and SNTAGT. The DNA for the CDR3 is TGTGCCAGCAGTATCGGGACCCCAGCAAGCACCCTCCACTTT. It yields the protein CASSIGTPASTLHF.

This chain uses TRBV27 with TRBJ1-2, with D possibly matching TRBD1 (6 bases). The CDR3 totals 12 residues. The V end was cut by 5 bases, the J end by 5 bases, with 9 bases between. Germline CDR1 and CDR2: MNHEY and SMNVEV (reference sequence). CDR3 in DNA: TGTGCCAGCAGTACTACAGGGTATGGCTACACCTTC. It yields the protein CASSTTGYGYTF.

J is TRBJ2-5 and V is TRBV5-1, with TRBD2 identical over 14 bases. J gave up 4 bases and V 4 bases, and 9 bases lay outside the gene matches. Germline assignment: CDR1 SGHRS and CDR2 YFSETQ. This CDR3 has 17 amino acids. The CDR3 DNA sequence: TGCGCCAGCAGCCCGACTAGCGGGAGGGTGCGGGGAGAGACCCAGTACTTC. It is translated as CASSPTSGRVRGETQYF. Variable domain in full (rest from reference TRBV5-1 and TRBJ2-5): KAGVTQTPRYLIKTRGQQVTLSCSPISGHRSVSWYQQTPGQGLQFLFEYFSETQRNKGNFPGRFSGRQFSNSRSEMNVSTLELGDSALYLCASSPTSGRVRGETQYFGPGTRLLVL.

The chain uses TRBV3-1 (or the pseudogene TRBV3-2) and TRBJ1-6; D is uncertain. Trimming removed 3 bases at V and 9 bases at J, with 9 bases between. CDR1 is LGHDT, CDR2 YNNKEL, per germline (reference sequence). CDR3 size: 13 residues. CDR3 in amino acids: CASSQRGVSPLHF. CDR3 nucleotides: TGTGCCAGCAGCCAGCGGGGAGTTTCACCCCTCCACTTT.

This rearrangement joins TRBV2 to TRBJ2-6; unclear D gene. The germline CDR1 and CDR2 sequences are SNHLY and FYNNEI. The CDR3 runs to 15 residues. Trimming removed 6 bases from V and 0 bases from J, with 9 bases in between. The CDR3 nucleotides read TGTGCCAGCAGGGTTGAGAGCTCTGGGGCCAACGTCCTGACTTTC. Protein: CASRVESSGANVLTF.

The V and J genes are TRBV13 and TRBJ1-3; D might be TRBD1 (5 bases). Trimming took 4 bases from V and 0 from J, leaving 16 bases between them. The length of the CDR3 is 17 residues. Germline CDR1 PRHDT, CDR2 FYEKMQ (reference sequence). The CDR3 bases are TGTGCCAGCAGCTCCGGGTTCGTGGGGCTCTCTGGAAACACCATATATTTT. Protein product: CASSSGFVGLSGNTIYF. Variable domain in full (rest from reference TRBV13 and TRBJ1-3): AAGVIQSPRHLIKEKRETATLKCYPIPRHDTVYWYQQGPGQDPQFLISFYEKMQSDKGSIPDRFSAQQFSDYHSELNMSSLELGDSALYFCASSSGFVGLSGNTIYFGEGSWLTVV.

The chain couples TRBV18 to TRBJ1-4; D not resolved. V was trimmed by 2 bases and J by 0 bases, leaving 4 bases between them. From germline, CDR1 is KGHSH and CDR2 LQKENI. The length of the CDR3 is 14 residues. For the CDR3, the DNA is TGTGCCAGCTCACCAGGGGCAACTAATGAAAAACTGTTTTTT. The encoded protein is CASSPGATNEKLFF. Looking up the rest from reference TRBV18 and TRBJ1-4 gives the full variable domain: NAGVMQNPRHLVRRRGQEARLRCSPMKGHSHVYWYRQLPEEGLKFMVYLQKENIIDESGMPKERFSAEFPKEGPSILRIQQVVRGDSAAYFCASSPGATNEKLFFGSGTQLSVL.

The chain combines TRBV5-1 with TRBJ1-6; 7 positions agree with TRBD1. This CDR3 has 14 residues. V trimming: 0 bases; J trimming: 7 bases; junction bases outside the gene matches: 1. Germline lookup yields CDR1 SGHRS and CDR2 YFSETQ. CDR3 loop: CASSLGTGNSPLHF. As DNA, the CDR3 is TGCGCCAGCAGCTTGGGGACAGGCAATTCACCCCTCCACTTT.

CDR3 in amino acids: CASSVLAPQETQYF. The CDR3 DNA sequence: TGTGCCAGCAGTGTGCTTGCACCTCAAGAGACCCAGTACTTC. The chain uses TRBV2 and TRBJ2-5; no firm D call. Trimming pared 4 bases from V and 2 bases from J, leaving 11 bases between. The length of the CDR3 is 14 residues. Germline V gene lookup returns CDR1 SNHLY and CDR2 FYNNEI. Full variable domain (remainder filled in from reference TRBV2 and TRBJ2-5): EPEVTQTPSHQVTQMGQEVILRCVPISNHLYFYWYRQILGQKVEFLVSFYNNEISEKSEIFDDQFSVERPDGSNFTLKIRSTKLEDSAMYFCASSVLAPQETQYFGPGTRLLVL.

The rearrangement links TRBV5-1 to TRBJ1-5, with 8 bases identical to TRBD1. V lost 0 bases to trimming and J lost 7 bases; unmatched junction nucleotides: 9. The germline V gene encodes CDR1 SGHRS and CDR2 YFSETQ. The CDR3 is 16 residues long. In nucleotides, the CDR3 is TGCGCCAGCAGCTTGGGGGACAGGCAAGGAGGACAGCCCCAGCATTTT. Residues: CASSLGDRQGGQPQHF.

The chain couples TRBV5-1 to TRBJ2-7, with 8 nucleotides matching TRBD2. The CDR3 runs to 14 residues. Germline CDR1 is SGHRS and CDR2 is YFSETQ. Unmatched junction bases numbered 4, after V lost 4 bases and J lost 1 base. The CDR3 DNA reads TGCGCCAGCAGCCATAGCGGGGCTTCCTACGAGCAGTACTTC. Translation gives CASSHSGASYEQYF.

This chain joins TRBV25-1 and TRBJ2-1; perhaps TRBD1 as D (6 bases). Germline V gene data show CDR1 as MGHDK and CDR2 as SYGVNS. Trimming left V 5 bases short and J 2 bases short, with 16 bases between. The CDR3 totals 16 residues. The CDR3 spells CASSSRTALTYNEQFF. CDR3 sequence (DNA): TGTGCCAGCAGTTCACGGACAGCCTTGACCTACAATGAGCAGTTCTTC.

This rearrangement joins TRBV12-5 to TRBJ1-1; D is uncertain. CDR3 length: 15 amino acids. CDR1 and CDR2 (germline): LGHNT, FRNRAP. Trimming left V 4 bases short and J 1 base short, with 13 bases between. CDR3: CASGWGGGSNTEAFF. The CDR3 DNA follows: TGTGCTAGTGGTTGGGGAGGAGGTTCGAACACTGAAGCTTTCTTT.

The V and J genes are TRBV10-3 and TRBJ2-3, with no clear D. V was pared by 5 bases and J by 0 bases, with 12 bases between. The CDR3 covers 15 residues. Germline CDR1 and CDR2: ENHRY and SYGVKD. The CDR3 DNA reads as TGTGCCATCAGTTCACAGCAAACTAGCACAGATACGCAGTATTTT. Amino acid sequence: CAISSQQTSTDTQYF.

J is TRBJ2-7 and V is TRBV5-4, with 7 bases aligning to TRBD1. The V gene's germline CDR1 is SGHNT and CDR2 YYREEE (reference sequence). The CDR3 is 12 amino acids. The V gene end was trimmed by 3 bases and the J gene end by 5 bases; junction bases not matched to a gene: 2. The CDR3 region has the DNA TGTGCCAGCAGCTGGGACAGCAACGAGCAGTACTTC. Translation gives CASSWDSNEQYF.

This clone was recorded a few times. The V and J genes are TRBV20-1 and TRBJ2-5; 12 bases line up with TRBD2. The CDR3 sequence is 15 residues long. Looked up from germline, CDR1 is DFQATT and CDR2 is SNEGSKA (reference sequence). The junction had 9 bases not matched to a gene; V was cut back by 3 bases and J by 7 bases. DNA of the CDR3: TGCAGTGCTAGTGATACTAGCGGGGGGCCTAGGACCCAGTACTTC. It specifies CSASDTSGGPRTQYF.

The sample holds a few counts of this clone. This chain links TRBV29-1 with TRBJ1-1; D remains ambiguous. The V gene lost 0 bases and the J gene lost 4 bases, with 12 bases spanning the gap. CDR1 and CDR2 from the germline V gene are SQVTM and ANQGSEA. The length of the CDR3 is 14 residues. As DNA, the CDR3 is TGCAGCGTTGAAGAGCCGGGGTCTTTCACTGAAGCTTTCTTT. It encodes CSVEEPGSFTEAFF.

The V gene is TRBV5-1, the J gene TRBJ1-1; 7 bases align to TRBD1. This CDR3 is 17 amino acids long. From germline, CDR1 is SGHRS and CDR2 YFSETQ. Trimming removed 4 bases from V and 3 bases from J; junction bases left unmatched: 15. The DNA for the CDR3 is TGCGCCAGCAGCCGAACCACAGGGCCCACAGGGGACACTGAAGCTTTCTTT. Translating it yields CASSRTTGPTGDTEAFF.

This clone has only a few counts. The same CDR3 also results from other DNA sequences found in this sample. The chain links TRBV5-1 to TRBJ2-2, with 9 bases aligning to TRBD1. V dropped 0 bases and J dropped 4; count of bases not matched to a gene: 1. The CDR3 totals 15 residues. The germline V gene encodes CDR1 SGHRS and CDR2 YFSETQ. CDR3 region: CASSLVGQGTGELFF. As DNA, the CDR3 is TGCGCCAGCAGCTTGGTGGGACAGGGCACCGGGGAGCTGTTTTTT.

This clone was found once. CDR3 loop: CASRAQGRGEQYF. The CDR3 DNA is TGTGCCAGCAGGGCCCAGGGTCGGGGCGAGCAGTACTTC. This chain joins TRBV27 and TRBJ2-7; possibly TRBD1 or TRBD2 for D (5 bases each). Germline V gives CDR1 MNHEY, CDR2 SMNVEV (reference sequence). The V end lost 6 bases, the J end lost 6 bases, and 15 bases lay between the germline ends. CDR3 size: 13 residues.

The chain combines TRBV27 with TRBJ1-2; 7 nucleotides match TRBD1. The CDR3 spans 15 residues. The V gene end was trimmed by 4 bases and the J gene end by 4 bases; junction bases not matched to a gene: 9. Germline V lookup: CDR1 MNHEY, CDR2 SMNVEV (reference sequence). The CDR3 loop is CASSSPGTASYGYTF. DNA for the CDR3: TGTGCCAGCAGTTCCCCCGGGACAGCCTCCTATGGCTACACCTTC.

This clone has only one observation. The V call is TRBV7-6, the J call TRBJ2-1, with TRBD2 matching over 8 bases. CDR1 SGHVS and CDR2 FNYEAQ come from the germline V gene. This CDR3 comprises 16 residues. Trimming at V came to 6 bases and at J to 8 bases, leaving 15 bases not matched to a gene. This CDR3 reads CASSLSPGGAVDEQFF. CDR3 in DNA: TGTGCCAGCAGTCTGTCCCCCGGGGGGGCTGTCGATGAGCAGTTCTTC.

The CDR3 DNA sequence: TGCGCCAGCAGCCACGACAGGGACGGGAACTATGGCTACACCTTC. Its protein product is CASSHDRDGNYGYTF. The V and J genes are TRBV4-1 and TRBJ1-2; 7 bases line up with TRBD1. The CDR3 spans 15 residues. V shed 3 bases and J 2 bases; nucleotides not matched to a gene: 6. Germline lookup yields CDR1 MGHRA and CDR2 YSYEKL.